This T cell receptor (beta chain) was sequenced for a study of T cell clonality in common variable immunodeficiency. Worth noting for this clone: Its antigen is currently unknown. The read gets to within 3 residues of the CDR3 end, and the germline J gene fills in the rest.

Patients had low serum IgG, IgA and/or IgM and specific antibody deficiency. Study observations and caveats: Compared with controls, CVID subjects had fewer shared TCRbeta clones. Patient heterogeneity in the CVID cohort limited correlations between repertoire features and clinical complications. Fewer deletions and N-nucleotide insertions were reportedly seen in common variable immunodeficiency TCR beta sequences.

Germline CDR1 is SQVTM and CDR2 is ANQGSEA. This CDR3 comprises 20 residues. The V gene end was trimmed by 0 bases and the J gene end by 3 bases; junction bases not matched to a gene: 21. Measured with immunoSEQ multiplex PCR; TCRdb has only the in-frame clones, and not every one. This repertoire includes some 16,000 clones. The sample was peripheral blood mononuclear cells. V is TRBV29-1 and J is TRBJ2-7; 9 nucleotides match TRBD2. This TCR came from a human donor with common variable immunodeficiency. The CDR3: CSVEEGPASGTIKPFYEQYF. CDR3 DNA (partial): TGCAGCGTTGAAGAGGGGCCGGCTAGCGGGACAATCAAGCCTTTCTACGAG.